Each of the 25 T cell receptor beta chains below was sequenced from the same sample in a study of blood T cell repertoires in COVID-19. Using immunoSEQ multiplex PCR, the repertoire was profiled, and TCRdb retains in-frame clones only, with some absent. Among about 380,000 clones listed, 85% were seen once. What was sequenced was peripheral blood. These receptors all stem from a woman aged 18-35 years with acute or convalescent COVID-19.

The chain uses TRBV6-4 and TRBJ2-3; tentatively, D is TRBD2 (5 bases). In germline, CDR1 is MRHNA, CDR2 SNTAGT. This CDR3 is built from 13 residues. The V gene lost 8 bases and the J gene lost 3 bases, with 12 bases spanning the gap. The CDR3 protein is CASSVRGTDTQYF. The CDR3 DNA is TGTGCCAGCTCCGTCCGGGGAACAGATACGCAGTATTTT.

V gene TRBV11-3 combines with J gene TRBJ2-1, with 8 bases aligning to TRBD2. The CDR3 is made up of 17 amino acids. The V gene end was trimmed by 5 bases and the J gene end by 9 bases; junction bases not matched to a gene: 18. The germline V gene encodes CDR1 SGHNT and CDR2 YENEEA. DNA for the CDR3: TGTGCCAGCAGCCGAGGGCACTCCGGGAGGGAATTTGGTGAGCAGTTCTTC. Translation gives CASSRGHSGREFGEQFF.

The rearrangement joins TRBV5-1 to TRBJ2-1; D may be TRBD1 (6 bases). The CDR3 runs to 12 residues. The V gene lost 6 bases and the J gene lost 10 bases, with 14 bases spanning the gap. Looked up from germline, CDR1 is SGHRS and CDR2 is YFSETQ. The CDR3 DNA is TGCGCCAGCACCCGTGAGGGGGACGAGCAGTTCTTC. This encodes CASTREGDEQFF.

Comments on this clone: Other DNA sequences in this sample translate to the same CDR3. The chain carries TRBV12-3 or TRBV12-4 and TRBJ1-2; 8 nucleotides align to TRBD1. V was clipped by 6 bases and J by 8 bases; unmatched bases: 5. The CDR3 has 12 residues. CDR3 sequence: CASSLQGEGYTF. The CDR3 region has the DNA TGTGCCAGCAGCCTACAGGGGGAAGGCTACACCTTC.

This chain uses TRBV6-5 with TRBJ1-6, with 7 bases aligning to TRBD1. V shed 0 bases and J 8 bases; nucleotides not matched to a gene: 4. Germline V lookup: CDR1 MNHEY, CDR2 SVGAGI. The CDR3 is made up of 15 amino acids. The CDR3 protein is CASSYSEQGHSPLHF. CDR3 coding DNA: TGTGCCAGCAGTTACTCGGAACAGGGGCATTCACCCCTCCACTTT.

The chain employs TRBV18 and TRBJ1-1; D may be TRBD1 (5 bases). CDR1 and CDR2 (germline): KGHSH, LQKENI. The CDR3 length is 17 residues. Trimming shortened V by 8 bases and J by 0 bases, and 22 bases separated the two germline ends. CDR3 in amino acids: CASRVGQGGQMNTEAFF. The CDR3 DNA sequence: TGTGCCAGCCGCGTTGGGCAAGGCGGACAAATGAACACTGAAGCTTTCTTT.

The V call is TRBV24-1, the J call TRBJ2-1; possible D gene TRBD1, 5 bases. V lost 2 bases to trimming and J lost 5 bases, with 15 bases between them. Per germline, CDR1 KGHDR and CDR2 SFDVKD. The CDR3 is 16 amino acids. For the CDR3, the DNA is TGTGCCACCAGTGATTCCCGGCAGGGTGATCACAATGAGCAGTTCTTC. Its translation is CATSDSRQGDHNEQFF.

This clone showed up just once. The rearrangement joins TRBV18 to TRBJ1-2, with 10 positions matching TRBD1. The CDR3 has 13 residues. The V and J ends lost 2 bases and 7 bases, in that order; junction bases with no gene match: 1. Per germline, CDR1 KGHSH and CDR2 LQKENI. CDR3 in DNA: TGTGCCAGCTCACCAGGACAGGGGGTTGGCTACACCTTC. Residues: CASSPGQGVGYTF.

The chain couples TRBV9 to TRBJ2-7, with D possibly TRBD1 on 6 matching bases. The CDR3 is made up of 12 amino acids. Looked up from germline, CDR1 is SGDLS and CDR2 is YYNGEE. The V and J ends lost 4 bases and 3 bases respectively, with 8 bases between them. The CDR3 sequence is CASSSQGYEQYF. CDR3 DNA sequence: TGTGCCAGCAGCTCACAGGGCTACGAGCAGTACTTC. The complete variable domain, with remaining parts taken from reference TRBV9 and TRBJ2-7, reads DSGVTQTPKHLITATGQRVTLRCSPRSGDLSVYWYQQSLDQGLQFLIQYYNGEERAKGNILERFSAQQFPDLHSELNLSSLELGDSALYFCASSSQGYEQYFGPGTRLTVT.

In its sample, this clone was seen a few times. This chain connects TRBV4-1 to TRBJ1-2, with no clear D. Trimming pared 0 bases from V and 0 bases from J, leaving 17 bases between. The CDR3 is 18 amino acids. CDR1 and CDR2 from the germline V gene are MGHRA and YSYEKL. The CDR3 loop is CASSQDTPNLVANYGYTF. The CDR3 nucleotides are TGCGCCAGCAGCCAAGATACCCCAAACCTAGTGGCTAACTATGGCTACACCTTC.

About this clone: The sample contains more than one DNA sequence encoding this CDR3. The chain couples TRBV5-6 to TRBJ2-7, with 14 bases identical to TRBD2. The CDR3 runs to 15 residues. CDR1 is SGHDT and CDR2 is YYEEEE in the germline V gene. J was trimmed by 3 bases and V by 4 bases; bases with no gene match: 3. CDR3 DNA sequence: TGTGCCAGCAGCCCGGGACTAGCGGGGGTCTACGAGCAGTACTTC. This encodes CASSPGLAGVYEQYF.

The rearrangement links TRBV19 to TRBJ2-7, with 11 bases that match TRBD2. The CDR3 totals 16 residues. V lost 3 bases to trimming and J lost 2 bases; unmatched junction nucleotides: 6. Germline V lookup: CDR1 LNHDA, CDR2 SQIVND (reference sequence). CDR3 in amino acids: CASSMALAGDTYEQYF. The CDR3 nucleotides are TGTGCCAGTAGTATGGCACTAGCGGGAGACACCTACGAGCAGTACTTC.

V is TRBV5-1 and J is TRBJ2-1; the D gene is possibly TRBD2 (6 bases). The CDR3 spans 12 residues. Germline values: CDR1 SGHRS, CDR2 YFSETQ. V was trimmed by 3 bases and J by 9 bases, leaving 10 bases between them. The CDR3 sequence: CASSSTGGEQFF. CDR3 nucleotides: TGCGCCAGCAGCTCAACCGGGGGTGAGCAGTTCTTC. Using reference TRBV5-1 and TRBJ2-1 for the parts outside the CDR3, the full variable domain is KAGVTQTPRYLIKTRGQQVTLSCSPISGHRSVSWYQQTPGQGLQFLFEYFSETQRNKGNFPGRFSGRQFSNSRSEMNVSTLELGDSALYLCASSSTGGEQFFGPGTRLTVL.

This clone was detected only a few times. The chain uses TRBV12-3 or TRBV12-4 and TRBJ1-1; D is possibly TRBD1 (5 bases). The V and J ends lost 3 bases and 6 bases respectively, with 11 bases between them. The CDR3 extends over 13 amino acids. CDR3 DNA: TGTGCCAGCAGTTTCCCGGGAGGGGCTGAAGCTTTCTTT. It yields the protein CASSFPGGAEAFF.

The V gene is TRBV6-5, the J gene TRBJ1-6; D is possibly TRBD1 (6 bases). The CDR3 is made up of 15 amino acids. Trimming removed 2 bases at V and 5 bases at J, with 10 bases between. CDR1 and CDR2 from the germline V gene are MNHEY and SVGAGI. The CDR3 spells CASSYGPGDNSPLHF. CDR3 in DNA: TGTGCCAGCAGTTACGGGCCAGGGGATAATTCACCCCTCCACTTT.

This clone showed up just a few times. The chain is built from TRBV5-1 and TRBJ1-1; TRBD1 matches 9 bases. Trimming removed 0 bases from V and 5 bases from J; junction bases left unmatched: 2. Germline CDR1 and CDR2: SGHRS and YFSETQ. The CDR3 has 14 residues. CDR3 bases: TGCGCCAGCAGCTTGGGGACAGGGGTAACTGAAGCTTTCTTT. It codes for CASSLGTGVTEAFF.

The DNA for the CDR3 is TGTGCCACCAGTGATTTAAGCAGGGGTATGCAGTTCTTC. This gives the protein CATSDLSRGMQFF. The J gene is TRBJ2-1, the V gene TRBV24-1; perhaps TRBD1 as D (6 bases). The V and J ends lost 1 base and 12 bases respectively, with 12 bases between them. Germline values: CDR1 KGHDR, CDR2 SFDVKD. The CDR3 loop spans 13 amino acids.

A few counts support this clone. This chain connects TRBV19 to TRBJ1-5, with D perhaps TRBD1 (5 bases). V was shortened by 5 bases and J by 7 bases, with 9 bases between the two germline ends. This CDR3 is 12 amino acids long. The V gene's germline CDR1 is LNHDA and CDR2 SQIVND (reference sequence). CDR3 loop: CASSQGSQPQHF. CDR3 sequence (DNA): TGTGCCAGTAGTCAGGGTTCGCAGCCCCAGCATTTT.

V and J are TRBV7-2 and TRBJ1-5; D is perhaps TRBD1 (5 bases). Germline V gives CDR1 SGHTA, CDR2 FQGNSA. Between the trimmed V and J ends, which lost 5 bases and 6 bases, there was a span of 17 bases. The length of the CDR3 is 15 residues. This chain's CDR3 is CASSLTEGARQPQHF. In DNA form, the CDR3 reads TGTGCCAGCAGCCTGACTGAAGGGGCGCGTCAGCCCCAGCATTTT.

The rearrangement links TRBV19 to TRBJ2-3, with 9 bases lining up with TRBD2. With 2 bases clipped from V and 2 bases from J, the junction kept 8 bases outside the gene matches. Germline assignment: CDR1 LNHDA and CDR2 SQIVND (reference sequence). The CDR3 length is 17 residues. The CDR3 loop reads CASSIRFAGGITDTQYF. The CDR3 DNA is TGTGCCAGTAGTATAAGGTTTGCGGGGGGGATCACAGATACGCAGTATTTT.

On this clone: Other DNA sequences in this specimen translate into the identical CDR3. The rearrangement joins TRBV27 to TRBJ1-5; D gene ambiguous. Germline V gene data show CDR1 as MNHEY and CDR2 as SMNVEV (reference sequence). Trimming shortened V by 6 bases and J by 2 bases, and 8 bases separated the two germline ends. This CDR3 region has 13 residues. The CDR3 DNA is TGTGCCAGCAGCCTCCAGGGCAATCAGCCCCAGCATTTT. This encodes CASSLQGNQPQHF.

As concerns this clone: One junction end disagrees with the germline gene, perhaps due to a read error. V gene TRBV27 combines with J gene TRBJ1-6, with no clear D. CDR1 MNHEY and CDR2 SMNVEV come from the germline V gene (reference sequence). The CDR3 covers 13 residues. Here the CDR3 reads CASTLQYNSPLHF. The CDR3 DNA reads as TGTGCCAGCACTTTACAATATAATTCACCCCTCCACTTT.

The V gene is TRBV24-1, the J gene TRBJ2-3, with 9 bases lining up with TRBD1. The junction had 9 bases not matched to a gene; V was cut back by 4 bases and J by 2 bases. This CDR3 is built from 17 residues. CDR1 is KGHDR, CDR2 SFDVKD, per germline. This CDR3 is CATSDPWTGATTDTQYF. The CDR3 DNA sequence: TGTGCCACCAGTGACCCATGGACAGGGGCCACCACAGATACGCAGTATTTT.

This rearrangement joins TRBV18 to TRBJ2-2, with D hard to call. The V gene lost 2 bases and the J gene lost 2 bases, with 9 bases spanning the gap. The germline gives CDR1 KGHSH, CDR2 LQKENI. The CDR3 extends over 15 amino acids. The CDR3 DNA follows: TGTGCCAGCTCACCATCCCGGAGTAACACCGGGGAGCTGTTTTTT. Residues: CASSPSRSNTGELFF.

The genes are TRBV9 and TRBJ1-5, with D perhaps matching TRBD1 (5 bases). CDR3 length: 15 residues. V was pared by 0 bases and J by 6 bases, with 13 bases between. The germline V gene encodes CDR1 SGDLS and CDR2 YYNGEE. The CDR3 coding sequence is TGTGCCAGCAGCGTAGGGATAGGGGTGACTCAGCCCCAGCATTTT. Residues: CASSVGIGVTQPQHF. The complete variable domain, with remaining parts taken from reference TRBV9 and TRBJ1-5, reads DSGVTQTPKHLITATGQRVTLRCSPRSGDLSVYWYQQSLDQGLQFLIQYYNGEERAKGNILERFSAQQFPDLHSELNLSSLELGDSALYFCASSVGIGVTQPQHFGDGTRLSIL.